The 23 T cell receptor beta chains below come from one sample, sequenced in a study of identical twins. MiXCR, run by TCRdb on the 5' RACE reads, gives a single entry per CDR3 protein. The table shows 200,000 to 250,000 distinct CDR3 sequences, with 6% to 9% occurring only once. These same records also appear under a second study, on yellow fever vaccine responses in identical twins.

The sequenced sample consisted of memory (CD45RO+) T cells sorted from blood. The receptors shown here come from a woman younger than 35 in good health.

This clonotype was found many times. The CDR3 DNA reads TGTGCCATCAGTGACCGACAGGGGAGGTCCGTCCGCTACGAGCAGTACTTC. Translated, it gives CAISDRQGRSVRYEQYF. The V gene is TRBV10-3, the J gene TRBJ2-7, with 8 bases fitting TRBD1. Germline V gene sequence: CDR1 ENHRY, CDR2 SYGVKD. V lost 3 bases, J lost 3 bases, and 13 bases stayed unmatched. The CDR3 has 17 amino acids.

This clonotype came up a few times. This chain joins TRBV5-1 and TRBJ2-5, with D uncertain. This CDR3 region has 14 residues. Germline V CDR1 and CDR2: SGHRS, YFSETQ. V shed 0 bases and J shed 5 bases, with 11 bases lying between them. The CDR3 DNA reads TGCGCCAGCAGCTTGGCTCTGGCACTGGAGACCCAGTACTTC. Protein: CASSLALALETQYF.

The table lists this clonotype with many counts. The V call is TRBV12-3 or TRBV12-4, the J call TRBJ2-4; D gene unclear. CDR3 length equals 12 residues. Trimming left V 3 bases short and J 3 bases short, with 3 bases between. The CDR3 loop reads CASSFVKNIQYF. The CDR3 DNA reads as TGTGCCAGCAGTTTTGTCAAAAACATTCAGTACTTC.

This rearrangement joins TRBV6-6 to TRBJ2-7; the D is unclear. V lost 4 bases, J lost 2 bases, and 6 bases lay in between. The CDR3 has 12 amino acids. Germline V lookup: CDR1 MNHNY, CDR2 SVGAGI (reference sequence). The CDR3 DNA follows: TGTGCCAGCAGTTCACTGGCCTACGAGCAGTACTTC. This translates into CASSSLAYEQYF.

This clonotype was seen a few times. The chain combines TRBV19 with TRBJ2-7, with D tentatively TRBD2 (5 bases). V lost 3 bases, J lost 0 bases, and 9 bases lay in between. This CDR3 region has 14 residues. Germline-derived CDR1 and CDR2 are LNHDA and SQIVND (reference sequence). CDR3 in DNA: TGTGCCAGTAGTATGACGGGAAGCTCCTACGAGCAGTACTTC. It codes for CASSMTGSSYEQYF.

This clonotype was seen repeatedly, ten times or more. The V gene is TRBV6-1, the J gene TRBJ2-2; 9 nucleotides line up with TRBD1. V was pared by 5 bases and J by 6 bases, with 13 bases of the junction left unmatched. Per germline, CDR1 MNHNS and CDR2 SASEGT. CDR3 length equals 17 residues. CDR3 DNA sequence: TGTGCCAGCAGTCGGGAAGCCGGGACAGGGTTGTCCGGGGAGCTGTTTTTT. Protein product: CASSREAGTGLSGELFF.

This clonotype was observed at least ten times. This chain connects TRBV29-1 to TRBJ2-1; D may be TRBD1 or TRBD2 (5 bases each). Germline V gene sequence: CDR1 SQVTM, CDR2 ANQGSEA. The CDR3 runs to 16 residues. The ends were cut back, 6 bases at V and 0 bases at J, with 18 bases in the middle. The CDR3 is CSVFRFEGHSYNEQFF. CDR3 DNA sequence: TGCAGCGTCTTCAGGTTCGAGGGGCACTCCTACAATGAGCAGTTCTTC.

This clonotype was found many times. The genes are TRBV5-5 and TRBJ2-1; 8 nucleotides line up with TRBD2. The CDR3 runs to 17 residues. In germline, CDR1 is SGHKS, CDR2 YYEKEE (reference sequence). V shed 4 bases, J shed 10 bases, and the junction held 19 bases outside the gene matches. CDR3: CASSETPYPGLEREQFF. DNA for the CDR3: TGTGCCAGCAGCGAAACCCCATACCCGGGACTAGAGAGGGAGCAGTTCTTC. Looking up the rest from reference TRBV5-5 and TRBJ2-1 gives the full variable domain: DAGVTQSPTHLIKTRGQQVTLRCSPISGHKSVSWYQQVLGQGPQFIFQYYEKEERGRGNFPDRFSARQFPNYSSELNVNALLLGDSALYLCASSETPYPGLEREQFFGPGTRLTVL.

This clonotype was detected many times. The chain couples TRBV10-3 to TRBJ2-2; 9 positions agree with TRBD2. This CDR3 is 16 amino acids long. Germline V CDR1 and CDR2: ENHRY, SYGVKD. Losses at the gene ends were 4 bases for V and 2 bases for J; bases not matched to a gene: 5. The CDR3 coding sequence is TGTGCCATCAGTGGGTCTAGCGGGATCAACACCGGGGAGCTGTTTTTT. Its translation: CAISGSSGINTGELFF.

The chain joins TRBV7-2 to TRBJ2-7; TRBD1 is a possible D gene (5 bases). Trimming left V 2 bases short and J 0 bases short, with 11 bases between. Per the germline V gene, CDR1 is SGHTA and CDR2 is FQGNSA. CDR3 length equals 15 residues. The CDR3 region is CASSLMNRNSYEQYF. CDR3 nucleotides: TGTGCCAGCAGCTTAATGAACAGGAACTCCTACGAGCAGTACTTC.

The chain uses TRBV20-1 and TRBJ2-1; maybe TRBD2 (6 bases). CDR3 length: 12 residues. Germline values: CDR1 DFQATT, CDR2 SNEGSKA (reference sequence). The ends were cut back, 5 bases at V and 6 bases at J, with 11 bases in the middle. This CDR3 reads CSACFGGNEQFF. The CDR3 DNA is TGCAGTGCTTGCTTCGGGGGCAATGAGCAGTTCTTC.

In this sample, this clonotype turned up a few times. This chain uses TRBV7-9 with TRBJ2-3; D gene unclear. This CDR3 region has 12 residues. Germline lookup yields CDR1 SEHNR and CDR2 FQNEAQ (reference sequence). V was cut by 4 bases and J by 5 bases, with 7 bases left in between. The CDR3 coding sequence is TGTGCCAGCAGCTCCTCGAGAGATACGCAGTATTTT. Translation: CASSSSRDTQYF.

In its sample, this clonotype was seen many times. The V and J genes are TRBV7-3 and TRBJ2-2, with 9 bases fitting TRBD2. The germline V gene has CDR1 SGHTA and CDR2 FQGTGA. The CDR3 totals 16 residues. V shed 5 bases and J 8 bases; nucleotides not matched to a gene: 12. CDR3 coding DNA: TGTGCCAGCAGCCCTATAGCGGGGGTGTTTTCTGGGGAGCTGTTTTTT. This gives the protein CASSPIAGVFSGELFF.

This clonotype was seen a handful of times. The V call is TRBV7-8, the J call TRBJ2-5; TRBD2 matches 10 bases. Germline CDR1 reads SGHVS; CDR2 reads FQNEAQ. Losses at the gene ends were 6 bases for V and 3 bases for J; bases not matched to a gene: 13. The CDR3 is made up of 17 amino acids. The chain's CDR3 is CASSLFSGGGRKETQYF. The DNA for the CDR3 is TGTGCCAGCAGTTTGTTCAGCGGGGGGGGACGCAAAGAGACCCAGTACTTC.

This clonotype was detected only a few times. The rearrangement uses TRBV25-1 and TRBJ2-5, with D uncertain. The CDR3 totals 14 residues. Germline CDR1 MGHDK, CDR2 SYGVNS. Trimming pared 0 bases from V and 4 bases from J, leaving 9 bases between. DNA for the CDR3: TGTGCCAGCAGTGAATACACAACGGGAGAGACCCAGTACTTC. This sequence encodes CASSEYTTGETQYF.

This clonotype was observed many times. V is TRBV14 and J is TRBJ2-1; TRBD1 aligns across 7 bases. The length of the CDR3 is 16 residues. Germline loops: CDR1 SGHDN, CDR2 FVKESK. J gave up 5 bases and V 1 base, and 8 bases lay outside the gene matches. In DNA form, the CDR3 reads TGTGCCAGCAGCCAAGTTGTGAGGGGGCGACACAATGAGCAGTTCTTC. It specifies CASSQVVRGRHNEQFF.

V and J are TRBV9 and TRBJ2-1; weak D call: TRBD2 (6 bases). Germline-derived CDR1 and CDR2 are SGDLS and YYNGEE. CDR3 length: 14 amino acids. Trimming removed 0 bases at V and 8 bases at J, with 12 bases between. Written as DNA, the CDR3 is TGTGCCAGCAGCGTAGCCGGGAGAAGTCATGAGCAGTTCTTC. Its protein is CASSVAGRSHEQFF.

The chain employs TRBV2 and TRBJ1-5; D is uncertain. The germline V gene has CDR1 SNHLY and CDR2 FYNNEI. This CDR3 has 17 amino acids. Trimming cost V 6 bases and J 1 base, with 19 bases left between them. This CDR3 reads CASSARRAGWSNQPQHF. Here the CDR3 DNA reads TGTGCCAGCAGCGCCCGGAGGGCCGGGTGGAGCAATCAGCCCCAGCATTTT.

This clonotype was counted at least ten times. The chain combines TRBV7-2 with TRBJ2-1; D perhaps matches TRBD2 (5 bases). The germline gives CDR1 SGHTA, CDR2 FQGNSA. This CDR3 has 13 amino acids. Deletions cut 5 bases from V and 4 bases from J, with 9 bases between. The CDR3 nucleotides are TGTGCCAGCAGCGTAACTAGTTACAATGAGCAGTTCTTC. Amino acids: CASSVTSYNEQFF.

Note on this clonotype: Without the conserved terminal phenylalanine or tryptophan, this CDR3 likely stems from a read error. This chain links TRBV6-1 with TRBJ1-1; no reliable D call. V lost 6 bases to trimming and J lost 0 bases, with 11 bases between them. Looked up from germline, CDR1 is MNHNS and CDR2 is SASEGT. The CDR3 sequence is 14 residues long. The CDR3 sequence is CASRDGQLNTEAFC. The CDR3 DNA reads TGTGCCAGCAGGGATGGTCAGTTGAACACTGAAGCTTTCTGT.

J is TRBJ2-6 and V is TRBV4-2; 9 nucleotides match TRBD2. The germline V gene encodes CDR1 LGHNA and CDR2 YNFKEQ. The V segment lost 0 bases and the J segment 3 bases; nucleotides outside the gene matches: 6. This CDR3 is 18 amino acids long. CDR3 nucleotides: TGTGCCAGCAGCCAAGAGTTAGCGGGAGTTGGTGGGGCCAACGTCCTGACTTTC. It codes for CASSQELAGVGGANVLTF.

In its sample, this clonotype was seen many times. The J gene is TRBJ1-5, the V gene TRBV12-3 or TRBV12-4; TRBD1 might be the D (5 bases). CDR3 length: 16 amino acids. The V end was cut by 6 bases, the J end by 2 bases, with 17 bases between. CDR3 coding DNA: TGTGCCAGCAGCCCTAGACAGCCGGGGGGCAATCAGCCCCAGCATTTT. Its protein product is CASSPRQPGGNQPQHF.

This clonotype has a handful of counts. The rearrangement uses TRBV24-1 and TRBJ2-3, with D hard to call. CDR3 length: 14 residues. Between the trimmed V and J ends, which lost 4 bases and 5 bases, there was a span of 12 bases. CDR1 and CDR2 from the germline V gene are KGHDR and SFDVKD. CDR3 amino acids: CATSETAKGDTQYF. CDR3 in DNA: TGTGCCACCAGTGAAACAGCTAAGGGAGATACGCAGTATTTT.